The 19 T cell receptor beta chains below all came from one sample that was sequenced in a study of T-cell reconstitution after alpha-beta-depleted transplantation in children (dated by TCRdb to about 2016). Library construction relied on PCR. TCRdb records Illumina HiSeq 2500 as the sequencer. To normalize quantification of the TCRbeta repertoire, the TCR libraries were built with molecular barcoding that relied on unique molecular identifiers. The public reads were run again by TCRdb, first through fastp at Q25 and then through MiXCR, and only productive beta chains were kept. When rows share a CDR3 protein, they turn into one entry using the most common DNA and genes. This sample is represented by about 980,000 distinct CDR3 sequences; roughly 29% of them were singletons. Over 25% of the sample lies in the top ten. This specimen's treatment or condition label, per the study, means: allogeneic hematopoietic cell transplantation with graft depleted of TCRalphabeta T cells and CD19 B cells.

The sequenced sample was PBMCs, mostly from graft donor cells, obtained 360 days after TCRalphabeta/CD19-depleted stem cell transplant. The receptors shown here come from a boy in the first two years of life who had a stem cell transplant for SCID, so the T cells may come from the graft donor.

This chain uses TRBV4-1 with TRBJ2-6, with a tentative D call TRBD2 (5 bases). V lost 3 bases and J lost 0, with 9 bases in between. CDR1 and CDR2 (germline): MGHRA, YSYEKL. The CDR3 totals 16 residues. CDR3 nucleotides: TGCGCCAGCAGCCAGTCTGGGAGCTCTGGGGCCAACGTCCTGACTTTC. This codes for CASSQSGSSGANVLTF.

V and J are TRBV12-3 or TRBV12-4 and TRBJ1-5, with D uncertain. V was pared by 4 bases and J by 2 bases, with 12 bases between. This CDR3 is 15 amino acids long. CDR3 loop: CASSSGILGNQPQHF. The DNA of the CDR3 is TGTGCCAGCAGTTCTGGGATATTGGGCAATCAGCCCCAGCATTTT.

The table lists this clonotype with many counts. This rearrangement joins TRBV25-1 to TRBJ2-1, with TRBD2 matching 7 bases. The length of the CDR3 is 17 residues. V shed 1 base, J shed 0 bases, and the junction held 6 bases outside the gene matches. CDR1 and CDR2 from the germline V gene are MGHDK and SYGVNS. Here the CDR3 DNA reads TGTGCCAGCAGTGAATCGGCTAGCGGAAGCTCCTACAATGAGCAGTTCTTC. It is translated as CASSESASGSSYNEQFF.

This clonotype was counted at least ten times. The chain is built from TRBV12-3 or TRBV12-4 and TRBJ2-3, with TRBD1 as a possible D gene (6 bases). This CDR3 is 16 amino acids long. With 6 bases removed from V and 2 bases from J, the gap between germline ends came to 18 bases. The CDR3 nucleotides are TGTGCCAGCAGCGTCCCGGGACATTCACCCACAGATACGCAGTATTTT. Encoded protein: CASSVPGHSPTDTQYF.

V gene TRBV5-1 combines with J gene TRBJ2-7; 11 bases align to TRBD2. CDR3 length equals 21 residues. J was trimmed by 2 bases and V by 3 bases; bases with no gene match: 22. Germline CDR1 and CDR2: SGHRS and YFSETQ. CDR3 coding DNA: TGCGCCAGCAGCTCGCTCCCGGCGGGGCTAGCGGGGGGCGGGGTCCCCTACGAGCAGTACTTC. This sequence encodes CASSSLPAGLAGGGVPYEQYF.

The table lists this clonotype with a few counts. The genes are TRBV12-3 or TRBV12-4 and TRBJ2-2, with a possible D match to TRBD1 (7 bases). The V end was cut by 5 bases, the J end by 1 base, with 14 bases between. This CDR3 is built from 16 residues. This CDR3 reads CASSTGGTVNTGELFF. Here the CDR3 DNA reads TGTGCCAGCAGTACGGGCGGGACAGTGAACACCGGGGAGCTGTTTTTT.

A few counts support this clonotype. The J gene is TRBJ1-1, the V gene TRBV6-5; D is unresolved. V shed 0 bases and J shed 0 bases, with 5 bases lying between them. Germline assignment: CDR1 MNHEY and CDR2 SVGAGI. This CDR3 spans 14 amino acids. In nucleotides, the CDR3 is TGTGCCAGCAGTTACTCGGCCGTGAACACTGAAGCTTTCTTT. Encoded protein: CASSYSAVNTEAFF.

The chain joins TRBV3-1 to TRBJ2-3, with D tentatively TRBD1 or TRBD2 (6 bases each). V lost 4 bases, J lost 14 bases, and 22 bases lay in between. This CDR3 contains 14 residues. Germline loops: CDR1 LGHDT, CDR2 YNNKEL (reference sequence). For the CDR3, the DNA is TGTGCCAGCAGCCCGACGATTCTAGGGGGGCCCGGGTATTTT. This gives the protein CASSPTILGGPGYF.

This clonotype was seen a few times. The rearrangement uses TRBV20-1 and TRBJ1-2; 8 positions agree with TRBD1. The CDR3 is 14 residues long. Looked up from germline, CDR1 is DFQATT and CDR2 is SNEGSKA (reference sequence). Losses at the gene ends were 3 bases for V and 2 bases for J; bases not matched to a gene: 5. The CDR3 region is CSASGQGKNYGYTF. CDR3 coding DNA: TGCAGTGCTAGCGGACAGGGTAAAAACTATGGCTACACCTTC.

The V call is TRBV20-1, the J call TRBJ2-3; 9 nucleotides align to TRBD2. V lost 6 bases to trimming and J lost 0 bases; unmatched junction nucleotides: 16. There are 18 residues in the CDR3. Germline V gene sequence: CDR1 DFQATT, CDR2 SNEGSKA (reference sequence). CDR3 DNA: TGCAGTGCCTTCCGGCCGAGCGGGGGGTCTGCTAGCACAGATACGCAGTATTTT. This sequence encodes CSAFRPSGGSASTDTQYF.

The sample holds a few counts of this clonotype. The chain links TRBV7-8 to TRBJ1-1; D possibly corresponds to TRBD1 (5 bases). The CDR3 contains 14 residues. V lost 1 base and J lost 5, with 11 bases in between. Germline V CDR1 and CDR2: SGHVS, FQNEAQ. Here the CDR3 DNA reads TGTGCCAGCAGCTTAGACAGGTATCGAACTGAAGCTTTCTTT. This codes for CASSLDRYRTEAFF. Drawing the rest from reference TRBV7-8 and TRBJ1-1, the complete variable domain is GAGVSQSPRYKVAKRGQDVALRCDPISGHVSLFWYQQALGQGPEFLTYFQNEAQLDKSGLPSDRFFAERPEGSVSTLKIQRTQQEDSAVYLCASSLDRYRTEAFFGQGTRLTVV.

The V and J genes are TRBV12-3 or TRBV12-4 and TRBJ2-5, with 7 bases lining up with TRBD2. This CDR3 is 14 amino acids long. V shed 5 bases and J 1 base; nucleotides not matched to a gene: 4. The CDR3 sequence is CASSHRTSQETQYF. Written as DNA, the CDR3 is TGTGCCAGCAGTCATCGGACTAGCCAAGAGACCCAGTACTTC.

There are a few counts of this clonotype. The rearrangement links TRBV4-3 to TRBJ2-1, with 10 positions matching TRBD2. Germline-derived CDR1 and CDR2 are LGHNA and YSLEER. The ends lost 1 base at V and 6 bases at J; junction bases unmatched: 12. CDR3 length: 18 amino acids. The CDR3 region has the DNA TGCGCCAGCAGCCAAGTTGGAAGCGGGGGGGCCGTACCCAATGAGCAGTTCTTC. This encodes CASSQVGSGGAVPNEQFF.

This clonotype was counted a few times. The chain links TRBV5-1 to TRBJ1-1; D is uncertain. CDR3 length: 14 amino acids. Per germline, CDR1 SGHRS and CDR2 YFSETQ. The V and J ends lost 2 bases and 0 bases respectively, with 8 bases between them. Here the CDR3 reads CASSFNGMNTEAFF. CDR3 DNA: TGCGCCAGCAGCTTCAACGGCATGAACACTGAAGCTTTCTTT.

This clonotype has just a few counts. The chain has TRBV2 and TRBJ1-2; TRBD1 matches at 7 bases. This CDR3 region has 14 residues. The germline CDR1 and CDR2 sequences are SNHLY and FYNNEI. V dropped 7 bases and J dropped 8; count of bases not matched to a gene: 13. The CDR3 DNA is TGTGCCAGCACAATCCTAACAGGGGCGAGGGGCTACACCTTC. Its translation: CASTILTGARGYTF.

Only a few counts were recorded for this clonotype. The chain joins TRBV7-2 to TRBJ1-4; D possibly corresponds to TRBD1 (6 bases). V was clipped by 2 bases and J by 5 bases, with 18 bases between them. CDR1 and CDR2 (germline): SGHTA, FQGNSA. The CDR3 runs 17 residues. The CDR3 is CASSLRGRGGRNEKLFF. Written as DNA, the CDR3 is TGTGCCAGCAGCTTAAGGGGGAGGGGGGGCAGGAATGAAAAACTGTTTTTT.

This chain uses TRBV29-1 with TRBJ2-1; 9 positions agree with TRBD2. V dropped 7 bases and J dropped 4; count of bases not matched to a gene: 11. The germline V gene encodes CDR1 SQVTM and CDR2 ANQGSEA. The CDR3 totals 15 residues. The CDR3 reads CSGEMRGGSYNEQFF. The DNA of the CDR3 is TGCAGCGGCGAAATGCGGGGGGGCTCTTACAATGAGCAGTTCTTC.

The chain combines TRBV6-1 with TRBJ2-5, with D maybe TRBD2 (6 bases). CDR3 length: 16 residues. With 0 bases removed from V and 1 base from J, the gap between germline ends came to 12 bases. Germline CDR1 and CDR2: MNHNS and SASEGT. The CDR3 DNA is TGTGCCAGCAGTGAAGCTGGAGGGCTTTCCCAAGAGACCCAGTACTTC. This sequence encodes CASSEAGGLSQETQYF.

In its sample, this clonotype was seen a few times. The chain links TRBV20-1 to TRBJ1-1, with 10 bases identical to TRBD1. The trim removed 4 bases at V and 1 base at J, leaving 3 bases unmatched. The CDR3 sequence is 14 residues long. Germline loops: CDR1 DFQATT, CDR2 SNEGSKA (reference sequence). As DNA, the CDR3 is TGCAGTGCTACGAGGACAGGGGGGAACACTGAAGCTTTCTTT. Amino acid sequence: CSATRTGGNTEAFF.